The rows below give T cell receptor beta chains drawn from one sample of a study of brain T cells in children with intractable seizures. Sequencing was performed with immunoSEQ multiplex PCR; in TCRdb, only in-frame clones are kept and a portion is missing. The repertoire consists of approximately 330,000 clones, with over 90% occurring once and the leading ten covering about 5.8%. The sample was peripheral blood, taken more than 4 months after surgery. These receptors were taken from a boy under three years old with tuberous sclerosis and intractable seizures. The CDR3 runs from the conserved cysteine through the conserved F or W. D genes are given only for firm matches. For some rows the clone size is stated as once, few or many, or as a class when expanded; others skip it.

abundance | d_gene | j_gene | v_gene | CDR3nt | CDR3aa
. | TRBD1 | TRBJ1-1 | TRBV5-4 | TGTGCCAGCAGCCATCGGACAGGGAACACTGAAGCTTTCTTT | CASSHRTGNTEAFF
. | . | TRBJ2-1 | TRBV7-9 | TGTGCCAGCAGGGCAGCCCACAATGAGCAGTTCTTC | CASRAAHNEQFF
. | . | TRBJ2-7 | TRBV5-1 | TGCGCCAGCAACGAATTGGCCGAATCCATTGGCGAGCAGTACTTC | CASNELAESIGEQYF
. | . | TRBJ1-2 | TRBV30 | TGTGCCTGGAGTCTGAAACCTAACTATGGCTACACCTTC | CAWSLKPNYGYTF
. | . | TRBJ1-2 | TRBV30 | TGTGCCTGGAGTCCCCCCGGGGGAAACTATGGCTACACCTTC | CAWSPPGGNYGYTF
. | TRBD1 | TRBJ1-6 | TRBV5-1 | TGCGCCAGTCGACCCACAGGGGAAAATTCACCCCTCCACTTT | CASRPTGENSPLHF
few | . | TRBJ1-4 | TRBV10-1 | TGCGCCAGCAGTGAGTCCGAGGGCCCCAATGAAAAACTGTTTTTT | CASSESEGPNEKLFF
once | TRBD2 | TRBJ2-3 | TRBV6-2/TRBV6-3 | TGTGCCAGCAGTTCGCTGGAGCGGGAGGGCAGGACAGATACGCAGTATTTT | CASSSLEREGRTDTQYF
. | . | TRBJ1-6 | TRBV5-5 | TGTGCCAGCAGCTTGGCCGGTTACAATTCACCCCTCCACTTT | CASSLAGYNSPLHF
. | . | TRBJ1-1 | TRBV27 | TGTGCCAGCAGTTTAATAGGAGAGAACACTGAAGCTTTCTTT | CASSLIGENTEAFF
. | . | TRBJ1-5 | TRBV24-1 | TGTGCCACCAGTGACCGCCATTATAGCAATCAGCCCCAGCATTTT | CATSDRHYSNQPQHF
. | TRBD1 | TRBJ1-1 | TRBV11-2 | TGTGCCAGCAGCTTTGTATTTACAGGGGGGAGAAGGATGAACACTGAAGCTTTCTTT | CASSFVFTGGRRMNTEAFF
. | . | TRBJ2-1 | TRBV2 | TGTGCCAGCAGTGACAACCTCAGGGTGGCTACTACCAATGAGCAGTTCTTC | CASSDNLRVATTNEQFF
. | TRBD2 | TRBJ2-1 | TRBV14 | TGTGCCAGCAGCCAAATAGCGGGCCCCTACAATGAGCAGTTCTTC | CASSQIAGPYNEQFF
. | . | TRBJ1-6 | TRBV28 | TGTGCCAGCACAGGGCCAGGGTACTCAGGGTCCTATAATTCACCCCTCCACTTT | CASTGPGYSGSYNSPLHF
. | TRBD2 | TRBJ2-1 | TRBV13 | TGTGCCAGCAGCTACCTACGTGAGCGGGAGAAACGCAATGAGCAGTTCTTC | CASSYLREREKRNEQFF
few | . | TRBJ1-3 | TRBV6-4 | TGTGCCAGCAGTGACTCGACTTCCAGCCAAATCTCTGGAAACACCATATATTTT | CASSDSTSSQISGNTIYF
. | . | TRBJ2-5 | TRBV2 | TGTGCCAGCAGGCCCGATCGGCCCGGGAAGGAGACCCAGTACTTC | CASRPDRPGKETQYF
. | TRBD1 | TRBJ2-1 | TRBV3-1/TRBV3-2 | TGTGCCAGCAGCCAATCCCCACAGGGGTGGGTTTCAGACAATGAGCAGTTCTTC | CASSQSPQGWVSDNEQFF
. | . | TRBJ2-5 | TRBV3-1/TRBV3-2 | TGTGCCAGCAGCCAAGTAGGGCAACTAGGGACCCAGTACTTC | CASSQVGQLGTQYF
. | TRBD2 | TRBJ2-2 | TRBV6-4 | TGTGCCAGCAGGTCCGGGGGGACCGGGGAGCTGTTTTTT | CASRSGGTGELFF
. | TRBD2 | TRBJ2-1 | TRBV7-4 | TGTGCCAGCAGCTTACTCGGCGCGGGAGCGGCGAATGAGCAGTTCTTC | CASSLLGAGAANEQFF
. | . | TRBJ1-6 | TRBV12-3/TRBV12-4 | TGTGCCAGCAGTTTACAGGGCGGATCACCCCTCCACTTT | CASSLQGGSPLHF
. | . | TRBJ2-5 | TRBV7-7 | TGTGCTAGCAGCCACGAATTCTGGACGGACCAAGAGACCCAGTACTTC | CASSHEFWTDQETQYF
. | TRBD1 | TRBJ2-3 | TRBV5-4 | TGTGCCAGCAGCTTTGGGACAGGGGAGACAGATACGCAGTATTTT | CASSFGTGETDTQYF
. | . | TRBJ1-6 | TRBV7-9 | TGTGCCAGCAGCTTAGCCGGATTGACTATCGGCTCACCCCTCCACTTT | CASSLAGLTIGSPLHF
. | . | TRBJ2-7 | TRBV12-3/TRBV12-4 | TGTGCCAGCAGTTCCGGCTACGAGCAGTACTTC | CASSSGYEQYF
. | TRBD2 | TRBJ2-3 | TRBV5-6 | TGTGCCAGCAGCTTGTTACTAGCGAGGGATTCTAGCACAGATACGCAGTATTTT | CASSLLLARDSSTDTQYF
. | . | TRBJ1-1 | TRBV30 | TGTGCCTCAACAGTCATGAACACTGAAGCTTTCTTT | CASTVMNTEAFF
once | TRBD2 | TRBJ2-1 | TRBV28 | TGTGCCAGCAGTCCCCTCACTAGCGAGTGGGTGGATGAGCAGTTCTTC | CASSPLTSEWVDEQFF
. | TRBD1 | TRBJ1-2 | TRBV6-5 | TGTGCCAGCAGTCCACGGGACAGGGCTGGCTACACCTTC | CASSPRDRAGYTF